This entry lists 18 T cell receptor beta chains sequenced from one sample in a study of shared clonotypes between healthy human individuals. Naive CD8 populations comprised CD45RO-negative cells positively selected for CCR7, excluding terminally differentiated effector memory CD45RA+ cells. TCRdb's table, derived via immunoSEQ multiplex PCR, lists solely in-frame clones and lacks some. The profile shows about 2 million clones, about 95% of them singletons. Material: naive CD8+ T cells sorted from blood. The source is a man between 18 and 29 years old in good health.

The chain is built from TRBV4-3 and TRBJ2-7; D not certain. V was pared by 0 bases and J by 2 bases, with 8 bases between. The CDR3 contains 14 residues. In germline, CDR1 is LGHNA, CDR2 YSLEER. This CDR3 is CASSQERQTYEQYF. CDR3 in DNA: TGCGCCAGCAGCCAAGAGAGACAAACCTACGAGCAGTACTTC.

This chain joins TRBV10-2 and TRBJ1-1; TRBD1 matches at 7 bases. Trimming removed 6 bases from V and 6 bases from J; junction bases left unmatched: 10. Germline V lookup: CDR1 WSHSY, CDR2 SAAADI. This CDR3 is 14 amino acids long. The DNA for the CDR3 is TGCGCCAGCAGGGGGAGGGGGCTGGAGCCTGAAGCTTTCTTT. Its translation: CASRGRGLEPEAFF.

The gene calls are TRBV4-1 and TRBJ1-3; D gene uncertain. This CDR3 has 14 amino acids. Germline V gives CDR1 MGHRA, CDR2 YSYEKL. V lost 1 base, J lost 13 bases, and 17 bases lay in between. CDR3 sequence (DNA): TGCGCCAGCAGCCAAGGCCCGGCGGGTGGAGATATATATTTT. It translates to CASSQGPAGGDIYF.

The genes are TRBV13 and TRBJ2-7; 11 nucleotides match TRBD2. Per the germline V gene, CDR1 is PRHDT and CDR2 is FYEKMQ (reference sequence). The J segment lost 1 base and the V segment lost 5 bases, leaving 7 bases of the junction unmatched. There are 16 residues in the CDR3. This CDR3 is CASSPAGTSGSYEQYF. CDR3 DNA sequence: TGTGCCAGCAGCCCCGCCGGGACTAGCGGATCCTACGAGCAGTACTTC.

This clone came up once. The chain combines TRBV28 with TRBJ1-2; 8 bases are shared with TRBD1. The CDR3 spans 15 residues. CDR1 is MDHEN and CDR2 is SYDVKM in the germline V gene. The V and J ends lost 5 bases and 14 bases, in that order; junction bases with no gene match: 19. CDR3 in amino acids: CASSTSGTGLRGRTF. The CDR3 coding sequence is TGTGCCAGCAGTACCTCAGGGACAGGCCTCAGGGGTCGGACCTTC.

V and J are TRBV4-1 and TRBJ2-1; D may be TRBD1 (5 bases). V lost 7 bases and J 1 base, leaving 20 bases between the germline ends. From germline, CDR1 is MGHRA and CDR2 YSYEKL. This CDR3 is 17 amino acids long. DNA for the CDR3: TGCGCCAGCATGCGGACGCAGGGCGTCTCTTCCTACAATGAGCAGTTCTTC. Translation gives CASMRTQGVSSYNEQFF.

The chain links TRBV28 to TRBJ2-5, with a weak D call TRBD2 (5 bases). Between the trimmed V and J ends, which lost 6 bases and 5 bases, there was a span of 16 bases. Germline V gives CDR1 MDHEN, CDR2 SYDVKM. CDR3 length equals 14 residues. CDR3 region: CASSGDGEMETQYF. CDR3 bases: TGTGCCAGCAGCGGAGACGGGGAGATGGAGACCCAGTACTTC.

V gene TRBV30 combines with J gene TRBJ2-3; D tentatively reads TRBD1 or TRBD2 (5 bases each). CDR3 length equals 14 residues. From germline, CDR1 is GTSNPN and CDR2 SVGIG (reference sequence). The V and J ends lost 0 bases and 2 bases respectively, with 9 bases between them. The CDR3 spells CAWSVADNTDTQYF. The CDR3 DNA reads TGTGCCTGGAGTGTAGCGGACAACACAGATACGCAGTATTTT.

The rearrangement joins TRBV11-1 to TRBJ1-1, with D unresolved. CDR3 length: 12 residues. Germline CDR1 is SGHAT and CDR2 is FQDESV (reference sequence). Trimming removed 5 bases from V and 8 bases from J, with 12 bases in between. CDR3 region: CASSPHTVEAFF. The CDR3 DNA reads TGTGCCAGCAGCCCTCATACCGTAGAAGCTTTCTTT.

V usage is TRBV6-6 and J usage is TRBJ1-5; D might be TRBD1 (6 bases). Germline CDR1 reads MNHNY; CDR2 reads SVGAGI (reference sequence). Deletions cut 6 bases from V and 0 bases from J, with 12 bases between. This CDR3 is built from 15 residues. CDR3 sequence: CASSSRGGSNQPQHF. CDR3 DNA sequence: TGTGCCAGCAGCTCCAGGGGTGGTAGCAATCAGCCCCAGCATTTT.

J is TRBJ2-7 and V is TRBV7-2; no reliable D call. V was trimmed by 5 bases and J by 3 bases, leaving 11 bases between them. The CDR3 extends over 13 amino acids. Germline loops: CDR1 SGHTA, CDR2 FQGNSA. The CDR3 DNA follows: TGTGCCAGCAGCCCGCTTTCGGTCTACGAGCAGTACTTC. Its protein is CASSPLSVYEQYF.

The chain combines TRBV28 with TRBJ2-7; D call uncertain. The CDR3 sequence is 12 residues long. Germline loops: CDR1 MDHEN, CDR2 SYDVKM. Trimming pared 6 bases from V and 6 bases from J, leaving 12 bases between. The CDR3 DNA reads as TGTGCCAGCAGATCTTTGACCAGCGAGCAGTACTTC. It codes for CASRSLTSEQYF.

This CDR3 reads CAVSEDILHEQYF. The CDR3 bases are TGTGCCGTATCCGAGGACATCCTTCACGAGCAGTACTTC. The chain recombines TRBV6-5 with TRBJ2-7; tentative D call: TRBD1 (5 bases). The CDR3 is made up of 13 amino acids. V lost 11 bases, J lost 5 bases, and 19 bases lay in between. Germline assignment: CDR1 MNHEY and CDR2 SVGAGI.

V is TRBV6-5 and J is TRBJ1-1; 7 bases agree with TRBD1. J gave up 4 bases and V 5 bases, and 7 bases lay outside the gene matches. Germline values: CDR1 MNHEY, CDR2 SVGAGI. The CDR3 contains 14 residues. The CDR3 protein is CASSAETGFTEAFF. In DNA form, the CDR3 reads TGTGCCAGCAGTGCGGAGACAGGGTTCACTGAAGCTTTCTTT.

The V gene is TRBV7-9, the J gene TRBJ2-5, with 10 bases fitting TRBD2. The CDR3 consists of 16 residues. Per germline, CDR1 SEHNR and CDR2 FQNEAQ (reference sequence). V shed 1 base and J 3 bases; nucleotides not matched to a gene: 5. CDR3 bases: TGTGCCAGCAGCTTAGAAAGCGGACTAGCGGAAGAGACCCAGTACTTC. This gives the protein CASSLESGLAEETQYF.

This clone showed up just once. The chain employs TRBV2 and TRBJ1-2; D gene ambiguous. Germline CDR1 and CDR2: SNHLY and FYNNEI. The CDR3 consists of 15 residues. V was shortened by 4 bases and J by 6 bases, with 18 bases between the two germline ends. The CDR3 loop reads CASSGVAADEHGYTF. In DNA form, the CDR3 reads TGTGCCAGCAGTGGTGTGGCAGCTGATGAACATGGCTACACCTTC.

Turning to this clone: In this CDR3 the conserved last residue, phenylalanine or tryptophan, is missing, so a read error is likely. Because the CDR3's place on the DNA is in doubt, the DNA is left out and the CDR3 is given as listed by TCRdb. V usage is TRBV27 and J usage is TRBJ1-2; the table's D call of TRBD1 was not tested on the DNA. Germline CDR1 MNHEY, CDR2 SMNVEV (reference sequence). The CDR3 numbers 11 amino acids, ends counted. Here the CDR3 reads CASSLNRVSRD.

Concerning this clone itself: One end of the junction does not line up with germline, which may come from a read error. This sample includes further DNA sequences coding for the same CDR3. This sequence joins TRBV4-1 and TRBJ2-7; perhaps TRBD1 as D (5 bases). The V gene's germline CDR1 is MGHRA and CDR2 YSYEKL. The CDR3 length is 15 residues. The CDR3 is CASSHLVQGPYEQYF. CDR3 nucleotide sequence: TGCGCCAGTAGCCACCTTGTGCAGGGCCCCTACGAGCAGTACTTC.